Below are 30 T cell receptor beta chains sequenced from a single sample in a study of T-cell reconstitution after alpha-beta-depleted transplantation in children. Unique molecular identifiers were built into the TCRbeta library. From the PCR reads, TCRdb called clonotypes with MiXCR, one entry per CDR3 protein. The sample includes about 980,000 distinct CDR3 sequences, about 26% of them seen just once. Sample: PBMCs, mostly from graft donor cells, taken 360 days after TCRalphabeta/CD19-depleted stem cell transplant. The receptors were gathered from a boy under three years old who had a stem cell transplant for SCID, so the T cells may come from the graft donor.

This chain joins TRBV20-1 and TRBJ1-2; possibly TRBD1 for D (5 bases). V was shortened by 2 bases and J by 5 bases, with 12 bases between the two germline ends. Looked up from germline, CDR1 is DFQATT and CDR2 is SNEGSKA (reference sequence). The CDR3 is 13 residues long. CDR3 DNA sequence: TGCAGTGCTAGATCGGGGGAGCGGTATGGCTACACCTTC. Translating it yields CSARSGERYGYTF.

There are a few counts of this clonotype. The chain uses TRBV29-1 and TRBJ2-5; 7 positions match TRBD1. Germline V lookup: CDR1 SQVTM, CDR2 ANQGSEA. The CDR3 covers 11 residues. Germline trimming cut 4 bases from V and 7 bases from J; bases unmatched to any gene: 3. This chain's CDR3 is CSVGQGGTQYF. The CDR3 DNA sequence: TGCAGCGTTGGACAGGGCGGGACCCAGTACTTC. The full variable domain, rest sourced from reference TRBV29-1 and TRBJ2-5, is SAVISQKPSRDICQRGTSLTIQCQVDSQVTMMFWYRQQPGQSLTLIATANQGSEATYESGFVIDKFPISRPNLTFSTLTVSNMSPEDSSIYLCSVGQGGTQYFGPGTRLLVL.

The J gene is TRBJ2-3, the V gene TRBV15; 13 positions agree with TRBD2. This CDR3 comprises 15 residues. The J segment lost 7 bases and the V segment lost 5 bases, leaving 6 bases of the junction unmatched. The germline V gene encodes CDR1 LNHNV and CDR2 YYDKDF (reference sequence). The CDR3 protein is CATSPTSGGVNTQYF. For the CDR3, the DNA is TGTGCCACCAGCCCAACTAGCGGGGGGGTAAATACGCAGTATTTT.

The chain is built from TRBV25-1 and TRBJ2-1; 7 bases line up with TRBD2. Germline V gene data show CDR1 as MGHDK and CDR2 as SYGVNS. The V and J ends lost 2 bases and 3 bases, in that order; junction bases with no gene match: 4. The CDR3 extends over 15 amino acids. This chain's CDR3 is CASSEAGEFYNEQFF. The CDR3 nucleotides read TGTGCCAGCAGTGAAGCGGGGGAGTTCTACAATGAGCAGTTCTTC.

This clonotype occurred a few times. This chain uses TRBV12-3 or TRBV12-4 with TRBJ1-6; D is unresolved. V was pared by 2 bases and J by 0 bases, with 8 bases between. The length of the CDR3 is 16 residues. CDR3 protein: CASSLKGGSYNSPLHF. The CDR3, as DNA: TGTGCCAGCAGTTTAAAGGGTGGCTCCTATAATTCACCCCTCCACTTT.

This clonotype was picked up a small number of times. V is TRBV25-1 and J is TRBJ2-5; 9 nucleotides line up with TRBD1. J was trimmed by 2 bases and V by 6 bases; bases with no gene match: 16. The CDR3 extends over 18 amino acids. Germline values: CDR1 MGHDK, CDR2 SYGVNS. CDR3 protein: CASSPGTGISTPQETQYF. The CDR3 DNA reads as TGTGCCAGCAGCCCCGGGACAGGGATTAGTACCCCTCAAGAGACCCAGTACTTC.

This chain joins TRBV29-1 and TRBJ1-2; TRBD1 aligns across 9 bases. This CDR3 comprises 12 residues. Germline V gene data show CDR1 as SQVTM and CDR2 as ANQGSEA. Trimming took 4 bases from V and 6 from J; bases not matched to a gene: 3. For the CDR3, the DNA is TGCAGCGTTGGGGACAGGGTGGATGGCTACACCTTC. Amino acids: CSVGDRVDGYTF.

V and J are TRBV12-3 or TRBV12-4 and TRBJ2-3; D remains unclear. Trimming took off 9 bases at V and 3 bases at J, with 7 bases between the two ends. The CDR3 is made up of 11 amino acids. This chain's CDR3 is CASTQTDTQYF. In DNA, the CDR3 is TGTGCCAGTACACAGACAGATACGCAGTATTTT.

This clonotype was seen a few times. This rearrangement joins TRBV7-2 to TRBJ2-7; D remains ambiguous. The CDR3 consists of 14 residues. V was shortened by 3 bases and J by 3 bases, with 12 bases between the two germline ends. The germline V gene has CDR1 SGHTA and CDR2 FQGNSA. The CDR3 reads CASSLDVSNYEQYF. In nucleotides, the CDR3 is TGTGCCAGCAGCTTGGATGTGTCAAACTACGAGCAGTACTTC.

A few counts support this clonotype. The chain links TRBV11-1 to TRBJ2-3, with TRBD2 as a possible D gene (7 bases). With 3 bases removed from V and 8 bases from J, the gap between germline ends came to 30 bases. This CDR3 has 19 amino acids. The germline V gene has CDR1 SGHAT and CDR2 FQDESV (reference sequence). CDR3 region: CASSFLVPGGTSPAPTQYF. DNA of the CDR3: TGTGCCAGCAGCTTCTTAGTACCGGGGGGCACTAGTCCGGCCCCTACGCAGTATTTT.

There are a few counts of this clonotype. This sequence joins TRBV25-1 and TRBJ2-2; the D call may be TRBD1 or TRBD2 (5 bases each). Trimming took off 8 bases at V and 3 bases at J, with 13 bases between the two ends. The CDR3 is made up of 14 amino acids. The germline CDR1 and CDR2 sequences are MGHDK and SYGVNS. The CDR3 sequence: CASGTYDDTGELFF. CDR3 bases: TGTGCCAGCGGGACCTACGACGACACCGGGGAGCTGTTTTTT.

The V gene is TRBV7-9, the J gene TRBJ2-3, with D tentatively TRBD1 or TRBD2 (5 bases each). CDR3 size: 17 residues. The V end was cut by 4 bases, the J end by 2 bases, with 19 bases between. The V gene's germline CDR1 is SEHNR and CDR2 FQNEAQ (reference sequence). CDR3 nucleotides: TGTGCCAGCAGCTCCCTTGGGGGAGCCGCACACACAGATACGCAGTATTTT. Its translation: CASSSLGGAAHTDTQYF. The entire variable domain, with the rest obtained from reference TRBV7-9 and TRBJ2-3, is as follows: DTGVSQNPRHKITKRGQNVTFRCDPISEHNRLYWYRQTLGQGPEFLTYFQNEAQLEKSRLLSDRFSAERPKGSFSTLEIQRTEQGDSAMYLCASSSLGGAAHTDTQYFGPGTRLTVL.

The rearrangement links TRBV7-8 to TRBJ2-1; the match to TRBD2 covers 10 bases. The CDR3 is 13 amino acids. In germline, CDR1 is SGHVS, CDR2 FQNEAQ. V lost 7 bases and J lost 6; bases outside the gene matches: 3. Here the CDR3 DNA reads TGTGCCAGCACGGGACTAGCGCCCAATGAGCAGTTCTTC. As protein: CASTGLAPNEQFF. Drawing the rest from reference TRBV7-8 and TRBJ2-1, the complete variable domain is GAGVSQSPRYKVAKRGQDVALRCDPISGHVSLFWYQQALGQGPEFLTYFQNEAQLDKSGLPSDRFFAERPEGSVSTLKIQRTQQEDSAVYLCASTGLAPNEQFFGPGTRLTVL.

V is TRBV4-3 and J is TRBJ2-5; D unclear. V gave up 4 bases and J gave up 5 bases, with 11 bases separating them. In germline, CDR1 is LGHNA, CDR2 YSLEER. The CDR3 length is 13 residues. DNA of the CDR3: TGCGCCAGCAGCCGGTGGCTCAGGGAGACCCAGTACTTC. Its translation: CASSRWLRETQYF.

CDR3 amino acids: CASSSKDVGGELFF. CDR3 sequence (DNA): TGTGCCAGCTCATCAAAAGACGTAGGCGGGGAGCTGTTTTTT. This chain links TRBV18 with TRBJ2-2, with D unclear. Germline lookup yields CDR1 KGHSH and CDR2 LQKENI. Trimming cost V 5 bases and J 7 bases, with 14 bases left between them. The CDR3 has 14 residues.

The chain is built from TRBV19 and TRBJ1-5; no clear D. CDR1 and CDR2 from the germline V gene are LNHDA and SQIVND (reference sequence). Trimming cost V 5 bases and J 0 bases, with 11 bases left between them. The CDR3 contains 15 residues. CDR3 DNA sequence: TGTGCCAGTAGTGGAGGGCAATATAGCAATCAGCCCCAGCATTTT. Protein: CASSGGQYSNQPQHF. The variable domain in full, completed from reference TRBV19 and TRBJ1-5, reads DGGITQSPKYLFRKEGQNVTLSCEQNLNHDAMYWYRQDPGQGLRLIYYSQIVNDFQKGDIAEGYSVSREKKESFPLTVTSAQKNPTAFYLCASSGGQYSNQPQHFGDGTRLSIL.

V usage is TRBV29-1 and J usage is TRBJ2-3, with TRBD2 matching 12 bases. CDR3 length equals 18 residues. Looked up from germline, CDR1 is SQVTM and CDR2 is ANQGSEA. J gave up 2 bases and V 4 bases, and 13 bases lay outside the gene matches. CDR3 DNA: TGCAGCGTTGCTCGACTAGCGGGGGCCCAGGAACACACAGATACGCAGTATTTT. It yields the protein CSVARLAGAQEHTDTQYF.

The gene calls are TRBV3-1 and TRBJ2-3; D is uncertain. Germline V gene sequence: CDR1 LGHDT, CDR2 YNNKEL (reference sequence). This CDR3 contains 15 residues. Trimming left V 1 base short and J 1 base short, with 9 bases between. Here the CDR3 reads CASSQGNRGTDTQYF. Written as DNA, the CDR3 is TGTGCCAGCAGCCAAGGGAATAGGGGCACAGATACGCAGTATTTT.

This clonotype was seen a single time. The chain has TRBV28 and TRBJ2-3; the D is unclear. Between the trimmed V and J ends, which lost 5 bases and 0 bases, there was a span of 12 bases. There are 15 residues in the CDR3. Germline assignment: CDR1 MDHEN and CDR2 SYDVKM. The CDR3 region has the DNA TGTGCCAGCAGTCCCGGACCCATTAGCACAGATACGCAGTATTTT. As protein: CASSPGPISTDTQYF.

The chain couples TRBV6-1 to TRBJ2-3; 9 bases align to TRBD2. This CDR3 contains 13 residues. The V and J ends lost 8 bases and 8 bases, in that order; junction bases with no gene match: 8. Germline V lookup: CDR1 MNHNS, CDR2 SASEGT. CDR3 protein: CASWRGGAATQYF. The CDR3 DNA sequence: TGTGCCAGCTGGCGCGGGGGGGCGGCTACGCAGTATTTT.

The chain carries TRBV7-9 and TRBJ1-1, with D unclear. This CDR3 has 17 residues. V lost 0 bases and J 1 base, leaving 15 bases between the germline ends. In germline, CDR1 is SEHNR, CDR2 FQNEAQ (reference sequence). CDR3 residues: CASSLAGLREQNTEAFF. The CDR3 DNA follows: TGTGCCAGCAGCTTAGCCGGGTTGAGGGAACAGAACACTGAAGCTTTCTTT.

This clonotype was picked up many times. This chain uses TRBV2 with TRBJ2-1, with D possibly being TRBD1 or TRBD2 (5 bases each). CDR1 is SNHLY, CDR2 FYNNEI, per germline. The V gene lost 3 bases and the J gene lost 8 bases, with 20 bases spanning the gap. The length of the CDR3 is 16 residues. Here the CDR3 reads CASSERWQGVRHEQFF. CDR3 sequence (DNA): TGTGCCAGCAGTGAGCGATGGCAGGGAGTGAGGCATGAGCAGTTCTTC.

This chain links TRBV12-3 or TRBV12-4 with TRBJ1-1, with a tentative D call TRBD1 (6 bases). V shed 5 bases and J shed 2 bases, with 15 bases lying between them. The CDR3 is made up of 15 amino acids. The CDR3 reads CASSRQLGTNTEAFF. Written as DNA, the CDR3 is TGTGCCAGCAGTAGACAGCTCGGGACAAACACTGAAGCTTTCTTT.

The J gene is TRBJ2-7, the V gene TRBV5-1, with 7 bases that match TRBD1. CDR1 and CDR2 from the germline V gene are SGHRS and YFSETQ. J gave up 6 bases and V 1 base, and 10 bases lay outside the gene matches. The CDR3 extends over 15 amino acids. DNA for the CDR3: TGCGCCAGCAGCTTGTCGGGCAGGGGGAAATCCGAGCAGTACTTC. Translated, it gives CASSLSGRGKSEQYF.

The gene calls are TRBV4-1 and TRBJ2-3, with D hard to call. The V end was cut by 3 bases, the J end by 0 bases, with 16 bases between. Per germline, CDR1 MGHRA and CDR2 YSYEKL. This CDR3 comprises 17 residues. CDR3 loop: CASSHVPPFRSTDTQYF. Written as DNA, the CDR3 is TGCGCCAGCAGCCATGTCCCCCCTTTTCGGAGCACAGATACGCAGTATTTT.

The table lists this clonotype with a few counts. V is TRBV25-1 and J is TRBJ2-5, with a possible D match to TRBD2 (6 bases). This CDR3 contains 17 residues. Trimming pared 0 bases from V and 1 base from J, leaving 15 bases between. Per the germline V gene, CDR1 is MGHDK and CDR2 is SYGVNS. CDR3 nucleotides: TGTGCCAGCAGTGAATATGCGGGGCGCACGGTCCAAGAGACCCAGTACTTC. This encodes CASSEYAGRTVQETQYF.

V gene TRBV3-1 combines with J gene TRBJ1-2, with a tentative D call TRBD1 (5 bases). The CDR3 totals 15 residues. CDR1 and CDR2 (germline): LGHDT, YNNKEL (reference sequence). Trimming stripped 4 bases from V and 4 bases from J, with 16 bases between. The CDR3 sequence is CASSPLGQGSYGYTF. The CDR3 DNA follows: TGTGCCAGCAGCCCCCTCGGGCAGGGATCCTATGGCTACACCTTC.

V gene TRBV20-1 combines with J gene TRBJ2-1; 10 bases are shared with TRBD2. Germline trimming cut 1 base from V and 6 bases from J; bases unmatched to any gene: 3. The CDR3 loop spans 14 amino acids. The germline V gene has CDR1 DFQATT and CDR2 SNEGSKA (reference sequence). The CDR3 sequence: CSARGTSGPNEQFF. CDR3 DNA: TGCAGTGCTAGAGGGACTAGCGGTCCCAATGAGCAGTTCTTC.

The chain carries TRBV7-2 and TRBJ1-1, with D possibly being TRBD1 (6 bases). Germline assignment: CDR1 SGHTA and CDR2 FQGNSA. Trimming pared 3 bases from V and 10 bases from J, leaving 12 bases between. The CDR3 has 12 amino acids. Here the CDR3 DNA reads TGTGCCAGCAGCTTCCGGCAGGGGCGAGCTTTCTTT. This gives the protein CASSFRQGRAFF. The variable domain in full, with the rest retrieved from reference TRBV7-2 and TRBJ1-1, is GAGVSQSPSNKVTEKGKDVELRCDPISGHTALYWYRQSLGQGLEFLIYFQGNSAPDKSGLPSDRFSAERTGGSVSTLTIQRTQQEDSAVYLCASSFRQGRAFFGQGTRLTVV.

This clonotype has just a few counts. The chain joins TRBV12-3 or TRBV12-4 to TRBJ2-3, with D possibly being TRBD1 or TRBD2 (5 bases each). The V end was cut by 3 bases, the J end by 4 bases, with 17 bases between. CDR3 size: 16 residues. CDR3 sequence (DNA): TGTGCCAGCAGTTTCGGGTCGACGTTGGGGGCAGATACGCAGTATTTT. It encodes CASSFGSTLGADTQYF.